This entry is about one T cell receptor beta chain. This sample is part of a study of chemoradiotherapy in HPV16-positive cancers. Study information: Candidate HPV-specific clones and shared TCR motifs came from two HPV16-positive patients.

The V and J ends lost 0 bases and 2 bases respectively, with 9 bases between them. The germline V gene encodes CDR1 SGHNT and CDR2 YYREEE (reference sequence). The CDR3 is 14 amino acids. The assay was immunoSEQ multiplex PCR, and TCRdb's table has in-frame clones only and misses some. Of about 32,000 clones detected, approximately 90% appear once; the ten largest clones hold under 5.5%. The sample here was blood, taken from a patient who underwent chemoradiotherapy. The TCR sequence derives from a human donor with HPV-associated anogenital cancer. This chain links TRBV5-4 with TRBJ2-7; the D is unclear. CDR3 sequence: CASSLGAGTYEQYF. The CDR3 region has the DNA TGTGCCAGCAGCTTGGGGGCCGGAACCTACGAGCAGTACTTC.